These 22 T cell receptor beta chains were sequenced from one sample in a study of blood T cell repertoires in COVID-19. The table came from immunoSEQ multiplex PCR; TCRdb's copy has only in-frame clones and leaves some out. The table lists fewer than 50,000 clones, around 90% of them singletons, with approximately 0.37% in the top ten. Sequences were obtained from peripheral blood. The receptors stem from a man aged 50-59 years with COVID-19, enrolled during active disease.

The V and J genes are TRBV30 and TRBJ1-5, with D possibly matching TRBD1 (6 bases). V lost 0 bases and J 6 bases, leaving 6 bases between the germline ends. This CDR3 region has 12 residues. Germline V CDR1 and CDR2: GTSNPN, SVGIG (reference sequence). The CDR3, as DNA: TGTGCCTGGAGTGTACAGGGTCAGCCCCAGCATTTT. Translated: CAWSVQGQPQHF.

The genes are TRBV7-3 and TRBJ2-1; TRBD2 agrees at 7 bases. The CDR3 runs 15 residues. After removal of 0 bases from V and 4 bases from J, the junction contained 3 bases not matched to a gene. Looked up from germline, CDR1 is SGHTA and CDR2 is FQGTGA. CDR3 sequence: CASSLTLADYNEQFF. CDR3 nucleotides: TGTGCCAGCAGCTTAACGCTAGCGGATTACAATGAGCAGTTCTTC.

The gene calls are TRBV28 and TRBJ2-7, with TRBD2 matching 7 bases. There are 16 residues in the CDR3. Germline V gene lookup returns CDR1 MDHEN and CDR2 SYDVKM. J lost 5 bases, V lost 4 bases, and 14 bases had no gene match. The CDR3 loop is CASSSSAGTNLDEQYF. DNA for the CDR3: TGTGCCAGCAGTTCCTCAGCCGGGACTAACCTCGACGAGCAGTACTTC. The whole variable domain, filled in from reference TRBV28 and TRBJ2-7, reads DVKVTQSSRYLVKRTGEKVFLECVQDMDHENMFWYRQDPGLGLRLIYFSYDVKMKEKGDIPEGYSVSREKKERFSLILESASTNQTSMYLCASSSSAGTNLDEQYFGPGTRLTVT.

The CDR3 spells CASSGSGQETQYF. DNA for the CDR3: TGTGCCAGCAGCGGGAGCGGCCAAGAGACCCAGTACTTC. J is TRBJ2-5 and V is TRBV7-2, with D tentatively TRBD2 (5 bases). The V and J ends lost 5 bases and 1 base respectively, with 8 bases between them. This CDR3 spans 13 amino acids. The germline gives CDR1 SGHTA, CDR2 FQGNSA.

The chain recombines TRBV5-1 with TRBJ2-7; 7 bases align to TRBD2. The germline gives CDR1 SGHRS, CDR2 YFSETQ. The CDR3 spans 16 residues. Trimming took 0 bases from V and 2 from J; bases not matched to a gene: 8. Here the CDR3 reads CASSLVSLADTYEQYF. CDR3 coding DNA: TGCGCCAGCAGCTTGGTTTCCCTAGCGGACACCTACGAGCAGTACTTC.

V gene TRBV21-1 combines with J gene TRBJ1-2; the D call in the table, TRBD1, was not verified against the DNA. TRBV21-1 corresponds to a pseudogene. This CDR3 region has 14 residues. CDR3 sequence: CASSRMTVNYGYTF. The CDR3 region has the DNA TGTGCCAGCAGCAGAATGACAGTTAACTATGGCTACACCTTC.

This clone was detected only once. The chain links TRBV7-2 to TRBJ2-5, with D uncertain. The CDR3 contains 13 residues. V was trimmed by 3 bases and J by 2 bases, leaving 7 bases between them. Germline V CDR1 and CDR2: SGHTA, FQGNSA. CDR3 coding DNA: TGTGCCAGCAGCTTCTCGCGACAAGAGACCCAGTACTTC. Protein product: CASSFSRQETQYF.

The chain joins TRBV28 to TRBJ1-5; no clear D. V was clipped by 2 bases and J by 4 bases, with 3 bases between them. The germline V gene encodes CDR1 MDHEN and CDR2 SYDVKM. There are 12 residues in the CDR3. In nucleotides, the CDR3 is TGTGCCAGCAGTTTAATAAATCAGCCCCAGCATTTT. Translation: CASSLINQPQHF.

The chain couples TRBV28 to TRBJ1-5, with D unresolved. CDR3 length: 14 residues. V was trimmed by 5 bases and J by 2 bases, leaving 10 bases between them. CDR1 is MDHEN and CDR2 is SYDVKM in the germline V gene. The CDR3: CASSPAVGNQPQHF. The CDR3 DNA reads as TGTGCCAGCAGTCCAGCGGTAGGCAATCAGCCCCAGCATTTT.

This chain links TRBV2 with TRBJ1-2, with TRBD1 matching 10 bases. Germline V gene data show CDR1 as SNHLY and CDR2 as FYNNEI. CDR3 length: 18 residues. The V segment lost 2 bases and the J segment 6 bases; nucleotides outside the gene matches: 15. The CDR3 protein is CASSEPGQGFVEAHGYTF. In nucleotides, the CDR3 is TGTGCCAGCAGTGAACCGGGACAGGGGTTTGTTGAGGCTCATGGCTACACCTTC.

V and J are TRBV11-1 and TRBJ1-1; D unclear. The CDR3 runs 13 residues. Per the germline V gene, CDR1 is SGHAT and CDR2 is FQDESV (reference sequence). Deletions cut 1 base from V and 5 bases from J, with 8 bases between. The DNA for the CDR3 is TGTGCCAGCAGCTTAGAAGGAGGGACTGAAGCTTTCTTT. Its protein product is CASSLEGGTEAFF. The full variable domain, with the rest looked up from reference TRBV11-1 and TRBJ1-1, is EAEVAQSPRYKITEKSQAVAFWCDPISGHATLYWYRQILGQGPELLVQFQDESVVDDSQLPKDRFSAERLKGVDSTLKIQPAELGDSAMYLCASSLEGGTEAFFGQGTRLTVV.

This clone appeared a single time. The chain has TRBV1 and TRBJ2-1; no check of the table's D call, TRBD2, against the DNA was made. TRBV1 is a pseudogene. The CDR3 loop spans 19 amino acids. CDR3 in DNA: TGCACCAGCAGCCAGTCGACTAGCGGGAGGGCCCTCTCCTACAATGAGCAGTTCTTC. Its translation: CTSSQSTSGRALSYNEQFF.

The rearrangement links TRBV6-5 to TRBJ2-7; 8 bases map to TRBD1. Germline V CDR1 and CDR2: MNHEY, SVGAGI. Trimming removed 7 bases from V and 5 bases from J; junction bases left unmatched: 13. The CDR3 consists of 15 residues. CDR3 protein: CASIQTGTGKHEQYF. The CDR3 DNA reads as TGTGCCAGCATACAAACCGGGACAGGAAAACACGAGCAGTACTTC.

V gene TRBV5-1 combines with J gene TRBJ1-1; weak D call: TRBD1 (6 bases). V gave up 0 bases and J gave up 1 base, with 13 bases separating them. CDR1 and CDR2 (germline): SGHRS, YFSETQ. The CDR3 is 16 amino acids. The CDR3 nucleotides read TGCGCCAGCAGCTTGGAGGGGGTACTAGGGAACACTGAAGCTTTCTTT. Translated: CASSLEGVLGNTEAFF.

The chain recombines TRBV2 with TRBJ1-5; TRBD1 aligns across 8 bases. Germline values: CDR1 SNHLY, CDR2 FYNNEI. The length of the CDR3 is 14 residues. Unmatched junction bases numbered 3, after V lost 6 bases and J lost 2 bases. The CDR3 region has the DNA TGTGCCAGCAGACAGGGGGGGGGCAATCAGCCCCAGCATTTT. Protein: CASRQGGGNQPQHF.

The chain couples TRBV2 to TRBJ1-1; 8 bases match TRBD1. CDR1 and CDR2 from the germline V gene are SNHLY and FYNNEI. This CDR3 region has 13 residues. The V and J ends lost 4 bases and 4 bases, in that order; junction bases with no gene match: 2. In nucleotides, the CDR3 is TGTGCCAGCAGTGGCGACAGGGGCACTGAAGCTTTCTTT. Translation gives CASSGDRGTEAFF.

The chain is built from TRBV7-9 and TRBJ2-3; the D gene is possibly TRBD2 (5 bases). The CDR3 sequence is 13 residues long. Germline V CDR1 and CDR2: SEHNR, FQNEAQ (reference sequence). V was clipped by 2 bases and J by 6 bases, with 9 bases between them. CDR3 DNA sequence: TGTGCCAGCAGCTTATCGGGCGGGGATACGCAGTATTTT. It yields the protein CASSLSGGDTQYF.

The rearrangement links TRBV19 to TRBJ1-4; the D gene is possibly TRBD1 (6 bases). The V end was cut by 9 bases, the J end by 0 bases, with 17 bases between. Germline V gene sequence: CDR1 LNHDA, CDR2 SQIVND (reference sequence). The CDR3 covers 16 residues. The CDR3 nucleotides are TGTGCCAGCTTGAAACCAGGGGCCGCAACTAATGAAAAACTGTTTTTT. This codes for CASLKPGAATNEKLFF.

The gene calls are TRBV6-5 and TRBJ1-5; D perhaps matches TRBD1 (5 bases). The ends were cut back, 0 bases at V and 3 bases at J, with 9 bases in the middle. CDR3 length: 15 amino acids. Germline V gene data show CDR1 as MNHEY and CDR2 as SVGAGI. The CDR3 here is CASSYSRGLNQPQHF. The CDR3 DNA reads as TGTGCCAGCAGTTACTCTAGGGGCCTCAATCAGCCCCAGCATTTT.

The J gene is TRBJ2-1, the V gene TRBV19, with TRBD2 matching 7 bases. The germline V gene has CDR1 LNHDA and CDR2 SQIVND (reference sequence). CDR3 length: 15 amino acids. V was clipped by 6 bases and J by 0 bases; unmatched bases: 5. CDR3 in DNA: TGTGCCAGTAGGCTAGCGGACTTCTCCTACAATGAGCAGTTCTTC. It specifies CASRLADFSYNEQFF.

Only one count was recorded for this clone. As DNA, the CDR3 is TGTGCCACCAGTGACCGCCGGGACAGGGAAAACACCATATATTTT. It encodes CATSDRRDRENTIYF. This chain uses TRBV24-1 with TRBJ1-3, with 9 bases lining up with TRBD1. The germline V gene encodes CDR1 KGHDR and CDR2 SFDVKD. J lost 6 bases, V lost 4 bases, and 6 bases had no gene match. CDR3 length: 15 residues.

The rearrangement joins TRBV4-3 to TRBJ2-1, with 10 bases that match TRBD2. In germline, CDR1 is LGHNA, CDR2 YSLEER. This CDR3 contains 17 residues. V lost 0 bases and J lost 9; bases outside the gene matches: 11. This chain's CDR3 is CASSQDHSSGSLSEQFF. Written as DNA, the CDR3 is TGCGCCAGCAGCCAAGATCACTCTAGCGGGAGCCTTAGTGAGCAGTTCTTC.